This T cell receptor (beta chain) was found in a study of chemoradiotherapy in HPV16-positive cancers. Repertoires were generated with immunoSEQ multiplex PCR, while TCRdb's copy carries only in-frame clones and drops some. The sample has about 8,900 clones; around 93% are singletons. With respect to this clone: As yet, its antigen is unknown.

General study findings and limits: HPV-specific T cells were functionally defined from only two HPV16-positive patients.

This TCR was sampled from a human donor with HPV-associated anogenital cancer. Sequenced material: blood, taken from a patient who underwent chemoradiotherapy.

CDR3 in DNA: TGTGCCAGCAGTAAAGGGACAGGGGGCCCTGAAGCTTTCTTT. It specifies CASSKGTGGPEAFF. V and J are TRBV27 and TRBJ1-1, with 12 bases aligning to TRBD1. The ends lost 5 bases at V and 6 bases at J; junction bases unmatched: 4. The length of the CDR3 is 14 residues. Germline-derived CDR1 and CDR2 are MNHEY and SMNVEV (reference sequence).